One and the same sample provided the 10 T cell receptor beta chains below, sequenced in a study of shared clonotypes between healthy human individuals. TCRdb keeps only in-frame clones here, not all; method: immunoSEQ multiplex PCR. The sample holds around 1.9 million clones; roughly 95% are singletons and the top ten take about 1.7%. Naive CD8 isolation took CD45RO-negative cells positively selected for CCR7 and excluded terminally differentiated effector memory CD45RA+ cells. The sequencing sample was made of naive CD8+ T cells from PBMCs. The receptor set was obtained from a man between 18 and 29 years old in good health. Some clones in this sample may be carry-over from other donors' samples.

The J gene is TRBJ2-3, the V gene TRBV15; D perhaps matches TRBD2 (6 bases). Per germline, CDR1 LNHNV and CDR2 YYDKDF (reference sequence). V dropped 3 bases and J dropped 2 bases, with 18 bases sitting between them. The CDR3 covers 17 residues. The CDR3 protein is CATSSLGRGTSTDTQYF. In DNA, the CDR3 is TGTGCCACCAGCAGCCTTGGTAGAGGGACTTCCACAGATACGCAGTATTTT.

The rearrangement links TRBV6-5 to TRBJ1-2; no firm D call. The germline CDR1 and CDR2 sequences are MNHEY and SVGAGI. This CDR3 is 12 amino acids long. V gave up 4 bases and J gave up 6 bases, with 9 bases separating them. The CDR3 protein is CASSSHMDGYTF. Written as DNA, the CDR3 is TGTGCCAGCAGTTCTCATATGGATGGCTACACCTTC.

The chain employs TRBV28 and TRBJ2-7, with 8 bases fitting TRBD1. Per the germline V gene, CDR1 is MDHEN and CDR2 is SYDVKM. V was pared by 8 bases and J by 1 base, with 7 bases of the junction left unmatched. The CDR3 sequence is 14 residues long. CDR3 coding DNA: TGTGCCAGCCGCCCGACAGGGGCTTCCTACGAGCAGTACTTC. Translated: CASRPTGASYEQYF.

This chain connects TRBV19 to TRBJ1-2; the D gene is possibly TRBD1 (5 bases). V lost 4 bases, J lost 6 bases, and 9 bases lay in between. CDR1 is LNHDA, CDR2 SQIVND, per germline (reference sequence). There are 12 residues in the CDR3. Here the CDR3 DNA reads TGTGCCAGTAGTACAGGGAACGATGGCTACACCTTC. Amino acids: CASSTGNDGYTF.

This clone was seen only a few times. This chain uses TRBV10-3 with TRBJ1-5; D is uncertain. The CDR3 spans 14 residues. Trimming stripped 6 bases from V and 0 bases from J, with 9 bases between. Germline V gene data show CDR1 as ENHRY and CDR2 as SYGVKD. CDR3 bases: TGTGCCATCAGCCAAGACCCTAGCAATCAGCCCCAGCATTTT. As protein: CAISQDPSNQPQHF.

This chain connects TRBV2 to TRBJ1-2; TRBD1 matches at 11 bases. Germline V lookup: CDR1 SNHLY, CDR2 FYNNEI. The junction had 6 bases not matched to a gene; V was cut back by 0 bases and J by 3 bases. The CDR3 is made up of 17 amino acids. In nucleotides, the CDR3 is TGTGCCAGCAGTGAAGCGCTAGGACAGGGGGCGGACTATGGCTACACCTTC. This codes for CASSEALGQGADYGYTF.

The chain couples TRBV27 to TRBJ2-7; perhaps TRBD1 as D (5 bases). V was trimmed by 4 bases and J by 3 bases, leaving 19 bases between them. Per germline, CDR1 MNHEY and CDR2 SMNVEV (reference sequence). This CDR3 has 16 amino acids. Written as DNA, the CDR3 is TGTGCCAGCAGTTCTATTCGTCCGGCAGGGCACTACGAGCAGTACTTC. This sequence encodes CASSSIRPAGHYEQYF.

This chain joins TRBV29-1 and TRBJ2-5, with D uncertain. The CDR3 contains 14 residues. Trimming pared 0 bases from V and 3 bases from J, leaving 11 bases between. CDR1 SQVTM and CDR2 ANQGSEA come from the germline V gene. The CDR3 is CSVEEPRGKETQYF. DNA for the CDR3: TGCAGCGTTGAAGAACCCCGTGGGAAAGAGACCCAGTACTTC. The full variable domain, rest sourced from reference TRBV29-1 and TRBJ2-5, is SAVISQKPSRDICQRGTSLTIQCQVDSQVTMMFWYRQQPGQSLTLIATANQGSEATYESGFVIDKFPISRPNLTFSTLTVSNMSPEDSSIYLCSVEEPRGKETQYFGPGTRLLVL.

The chain employs TRBV2 and TRBJ2-7, with a tentative D call TRBD2 (6 bases). The ends were cut back, 3 bases at V and 3 bases at J, with 15 bases in the middle. This CDR3 comprises 15 residues. Germline V gene sequence: CDR1 SNHLY, CDR2 FYNNEI. CDR3 in DNA: TGTGCCAGCAGTGAGGGAGGTGGACCCATCTACGAGCAGTACTTC. As protein: CASSEGGGPIYEQYF.

This chain connects TRBV28 to TRBJ2-1; D is undetermined. Germline V gene sequence: CDR1 MDHEN, CDR2 SYDVKM. With 2 bases removed from V and 10 bases from J, the gap between germline ends came to 6 bases. The CDR3 totals 11 residues. CDR3: CASSLVIEQFF. CDR3 nucleotides: TGTGCCAGCAGTTTAGTGATAGAGCAGTTCTTC.